The 9 T cell receptor beta chains given below trace back to one sample, sequenced in a study of T cells in Graves' hyperthyroidism and ophthalmopathy. RNA transcripts served as the template for amplifying TCR beta CDR3 regions. Researchers ran a first-round RT-PCR on the TCR CDR3 using the HTBI primer set. TCRdb called the multiplex PCR reads again in MiXCR, with one record for every CDR3 protein. This table has about 520,000 distinct CDR3 sequences, approximately 25% appearing once. The sample was blood. All receptors come from a woman in her twenties or thirties with Graves' ophthalmopathy.

This clonotype has ten or more counts. The V call is TRBV7-8, the J call TRBJ1-1, with TRBD1 as a possible D gene (5 bases). The CDR3 covers 15 residues. CDR1 and CDR2 from the germline V gene are SGHVS and FQNEAQ. With 3 bases removed from V and 8 bases from J, the gap between germline ends came to 19 bases. CDR3 loop: CASSLTVGVGEEAFF. The CDR3 coding sequence is TGTGCCAGCAGCTTGACGGTAGGGGTAGGTGAAGAAGCTTTCTTT.

This clonotype was seen at least ten times. The rearrangement joins TRBV7-9 to TRBJ2-7; 8 nucleotides match TRBD2. The ends lost 5 bases at V and 6 bases at J; junction bases unmatched: 15. Germline V gene lookup returns CDR1 SEHNR and CDR2 FQNEAQ (reference sequence). CDR3 length: 16 amino acids. The chain's CDR3 is CASSPPLGGGSSEQYF. The CDR3 region has the DNA TGTGCCAGCAGCCCACCCTTGGGCGGGGGGAGCTCCGAGCAGTACTTC.

Many counts were recorded for this clonotype. CDR3 amino acids: CSAPLGQGARGNQPQHF. In DNA form, the CDR3 reads TGCAGTGCTCCCCTCGGACAGGGGGCGCGTGGCAATCAGCCCCAGCATTTT. The genes are TRBV20-1 and TRBJ1-5; 11 bases align to TRBD1. The trim removed 5 bases at V and 2 bases at J, leaving 11 bases unmatched. CDR1 is DFQATT, CDR2 SNEGSKA, per germline (reference sequence). CDR3 length: 17 residues.

This clonotype was found many times. The chain recombines TRBV5-6 with TRBJ2-7; D is possibly TRBD1 (5 bases). V lost 5 bases and J lost 9, with 12 bases in between. Germline CDR1 SGHDT, CDR2 YYEEEE. The CDR3 length is 11 residues. CDR3 nucleotides: TGTGCCAGCAGTCGCGGACAAGGGCAGTACTTC. It codes for CASSRGQGQYF.

This clonotype was detected ten times or more. The rearrangement links TRBV18 to TRBJ1-1, with D uncertain. CDR1 and CDR2 from the germline V gene are KGHSH and LQKENI. V lost 3 bases and J lost 3, with 14 bases in between. There are 15 residues in the CDR3. The CDR3 here is CASSPARAPYTEAFF. CDR3 DNA: TGTGCCAGCTCACCTGCCCGTGCGCCCTACACTGAAGCTTTCTTT. The full variable domain, in which reference TRBV18 and TRBJ1-1 provide the parts outside the CDR3, is NAGVMQNPRHLVRRRGQEARLRCSPMKGHSHVYWYRQLPEEGLKFMVYLQKENIIDESGMPKERFSAEFPKEGPSILRIQQVVRGDSAAYFCASSPARAPYTEAFFGQGTRLTVV.

This clonotype has a count of ten or more. The chain recombines TRBV6-1 with TRBJ1-1; the match to TRBD1 covers 8 bases. V lost 1 base, J lost 1 base, and 5 bases stayed unmatched. The CDR3 runs to 16 residues. Germline V gives CDR1 MNHNS, CDR2 SASEGT. CDR3 in amino acids: CASSEEGGQGNTEAFF. The CDR3 bases are TGTGCCAGCAGTGAAGAAGGTGGACAGGGGAACACTGAAGCTTTCTTT.

This clonotype showed up many times. The V call is TRBV19, the J call TRBJ2-2; 10 nucleotides agree with TRBD1. This CDR3 has 14 amino acids. Losses at the gene ends were 10 bases for V and 6 bases for J; bases not matched to a gene: 8. Germline values: CDR1 LNHDA, CDR2 SQIVND (reference sequence). CDR3 nucleotide sequence: TGTGCCATTAAGGGACAGGGGTATGCCGGGGAGCTGTTTTTT. Translation: CAIKGQGYAGELFF.

The chain is built from TRBV12-3 or TRBV12-4 and TRBJ2-2; 9 bases line up with TRBD1. This CDR3 comprises 15 residues. The V gene end was trimmed by 1 base and the J gene end by 6 bases; junction bases not matched to a gene: 3. Written as DNA, the CDR3 is TGTGCCAGCAGTTTAGGGGACAGGGTGGCCGGGGAGCTGTTTTTT. Translated: CASSLGDRVAGELFF.

The table lists this clonotype with many counts. The chain joins TRBV2 to TRBJ2-5; 9 bases align to TRBD1. This CDR3 is built from 13 residues. Per the germline V gene, CDR1 is SNHLY and CDR2 is FYNNEI. V was pared by 10 bases and J by 2 bases, with 5 bases of the junction left unmatched. The CDR3 sequence: CATLTGGQETQYF. The CDR3, as DNA: TGTGCCACCCTGACAGGGGGACAAGAGACCCAGTACTTC.